This T cell receptor beta chain was sequenced in a study of T cell changes during pregnancy in multiple sclerosis. Using immunoSEQ multiplex PCR, the repertoire was profiled, and TCRdb retains in-frame clones only, with some absent. This repertoire shows about 59,000 clones, about 94% found once; its top ten account for 2.5%. The V and J ends lost 0 bases and 8 bases respectively, with 13 bases between them. The CDR3 has 14 residues. Per germline, CDR1 MRHNA and CDR2 SNTAGT. This clonotype was obtained from a female donor with multiple sclerosis, enrolled in a pregnancy study. The chain recombines TRBV6-4 with TRBJ1-2, with D hard to call. The input for sequencing was CD8+ T cells from peripheral blood mononuclear cells, taken after pregnancy. In nucleotides, the CDR3 is TGTGCCAGCAGTGACTCTGATGCAAGCGGAGGCTACACCTTC. This encodes CASSDSDASGGYTF.